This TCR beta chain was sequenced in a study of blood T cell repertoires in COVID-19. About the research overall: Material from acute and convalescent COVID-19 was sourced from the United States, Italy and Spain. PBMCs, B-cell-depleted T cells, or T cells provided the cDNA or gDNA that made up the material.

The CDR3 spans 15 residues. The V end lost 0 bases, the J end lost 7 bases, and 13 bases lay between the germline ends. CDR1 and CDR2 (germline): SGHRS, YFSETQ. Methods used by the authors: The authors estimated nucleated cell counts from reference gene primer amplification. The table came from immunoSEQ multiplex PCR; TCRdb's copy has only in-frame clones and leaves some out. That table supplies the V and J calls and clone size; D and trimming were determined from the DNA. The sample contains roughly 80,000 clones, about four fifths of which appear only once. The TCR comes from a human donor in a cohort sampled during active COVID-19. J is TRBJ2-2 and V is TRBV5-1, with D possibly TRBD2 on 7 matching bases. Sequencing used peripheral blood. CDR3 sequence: CASSLESGGGGELFF. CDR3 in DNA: TGCGCCAGCAGCTTGGAGTCGGGGGGCGGCGGGGAGCTGTTTTTT.